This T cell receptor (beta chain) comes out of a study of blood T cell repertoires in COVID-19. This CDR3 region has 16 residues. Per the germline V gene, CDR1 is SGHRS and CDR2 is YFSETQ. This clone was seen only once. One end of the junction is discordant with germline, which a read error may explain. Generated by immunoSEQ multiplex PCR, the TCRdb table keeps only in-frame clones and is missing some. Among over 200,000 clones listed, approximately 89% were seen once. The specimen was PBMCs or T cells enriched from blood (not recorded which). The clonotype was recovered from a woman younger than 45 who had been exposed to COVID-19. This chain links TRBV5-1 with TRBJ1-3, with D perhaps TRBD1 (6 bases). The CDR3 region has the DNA TGCGCCAGCAGATTGGGTCAGGGGCCGTCTGGAAACACCATATATTTT. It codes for CASRLGQGPSGNTIYF.